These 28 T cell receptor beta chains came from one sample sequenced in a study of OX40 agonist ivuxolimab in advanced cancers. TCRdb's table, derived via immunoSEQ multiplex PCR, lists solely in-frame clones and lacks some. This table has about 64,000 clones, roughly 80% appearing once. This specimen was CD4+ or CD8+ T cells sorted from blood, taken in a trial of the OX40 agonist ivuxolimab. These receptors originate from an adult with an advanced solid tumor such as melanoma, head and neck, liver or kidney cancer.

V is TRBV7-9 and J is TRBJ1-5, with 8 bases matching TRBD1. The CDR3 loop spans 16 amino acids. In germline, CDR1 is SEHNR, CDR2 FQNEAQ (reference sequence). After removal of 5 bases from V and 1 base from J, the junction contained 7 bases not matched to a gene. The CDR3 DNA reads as TGTGCCAGCAGCCAAGGACAGGGCTACAGCAATCAGCCCCAGCATTTT. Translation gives CASSQGQGYSNQPQHF.

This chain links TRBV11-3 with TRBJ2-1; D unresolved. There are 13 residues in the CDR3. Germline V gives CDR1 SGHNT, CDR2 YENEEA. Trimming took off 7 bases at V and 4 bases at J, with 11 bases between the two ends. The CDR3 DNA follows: TGTGCCAGCACCTCCTACGGATACAATGAGCAGTTCTTC. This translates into CASTSYGYNEQFF.

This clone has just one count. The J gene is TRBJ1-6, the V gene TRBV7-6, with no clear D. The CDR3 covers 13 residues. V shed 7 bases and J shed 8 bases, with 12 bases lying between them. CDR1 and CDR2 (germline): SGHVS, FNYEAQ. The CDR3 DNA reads TGTGCCAGCAAAGTCGGGTGGGATTCACCCCTCCACTTT. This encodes CASKVGWDSPLHF.

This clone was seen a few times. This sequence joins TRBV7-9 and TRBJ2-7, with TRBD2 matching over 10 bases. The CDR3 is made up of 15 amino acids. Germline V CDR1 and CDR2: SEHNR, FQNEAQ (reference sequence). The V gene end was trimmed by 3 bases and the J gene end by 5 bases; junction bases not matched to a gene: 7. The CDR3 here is CASSFSGRPSNEQYF. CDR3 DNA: TGTGCCAGCAGCTTTAGCGGGAGGCCCTCTAACGAGCAGTACTTC.

CDR3 DNA: TGTGCCAGTAGTCCCCAAGCAGGGGGCGTGGATGGCTACACCTTC. It is translated as CASSPQAGGVDGYTF. This chain uses TRBV19 with TRBJ1-2; TRBD1 matches 8 bases. Germline values: CDR1 LNHDA, CDR2 SQIVND (reference sequence). The CDR3 runs 15 residues. Trimming at V came to 5 bases and at J to 6 bases, leaving 11 bases not matched to a gene.

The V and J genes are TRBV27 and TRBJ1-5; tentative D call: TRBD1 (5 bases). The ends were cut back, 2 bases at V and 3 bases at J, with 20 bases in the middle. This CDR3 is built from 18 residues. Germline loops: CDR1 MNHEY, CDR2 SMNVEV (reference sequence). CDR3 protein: CASSLIAPSLGVNQPQHF. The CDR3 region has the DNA TGTGCCAGCAGTTTAATCGCCCCGAGCTTGGGGGTCAATCAGCCCCAGCATTTT.

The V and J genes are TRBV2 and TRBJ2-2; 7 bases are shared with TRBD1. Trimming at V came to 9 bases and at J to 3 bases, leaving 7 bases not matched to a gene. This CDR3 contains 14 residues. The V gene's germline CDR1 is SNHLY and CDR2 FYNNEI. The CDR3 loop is CASKTGSHTGELFF. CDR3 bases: TGTGCCAGTAAGACAGGGTCCCACACCGGGGAGCTGTTTTTT.

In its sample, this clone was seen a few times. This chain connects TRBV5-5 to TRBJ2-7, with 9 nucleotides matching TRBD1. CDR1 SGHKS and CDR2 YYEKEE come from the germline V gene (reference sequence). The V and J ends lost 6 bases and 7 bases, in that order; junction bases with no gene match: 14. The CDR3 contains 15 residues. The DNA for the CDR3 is TGTGCCAGCATCCCTTTTAGGGACAGGGTTACGGAGCAGTACTTC. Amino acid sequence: CASIPFRDRVTEQYF.

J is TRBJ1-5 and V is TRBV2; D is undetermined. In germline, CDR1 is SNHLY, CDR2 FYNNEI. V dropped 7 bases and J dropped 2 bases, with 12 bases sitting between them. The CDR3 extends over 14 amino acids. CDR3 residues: CASIDGRGNQPQHF. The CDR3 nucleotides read TGTGCCAGCATAGACGGACGGGGCAATCAGCCCCAGCATTTT.

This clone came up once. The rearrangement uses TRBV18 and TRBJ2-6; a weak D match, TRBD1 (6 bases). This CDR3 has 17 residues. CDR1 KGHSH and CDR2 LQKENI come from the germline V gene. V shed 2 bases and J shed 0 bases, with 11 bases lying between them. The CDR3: CASSPRTAISGANVLTF. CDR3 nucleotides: TGTGCCAGCTCACCAAGGACAGCGATCTCTGGGGCCAACGTCCTGACTTTC. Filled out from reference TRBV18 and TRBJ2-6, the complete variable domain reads NAGVMQNPRHLVRRRGQEARLRCSPMKGHSHVYWYRQLPEEGLKFMVYLQKENIIDESGMPKERFSAEFPKEGPSILRIQQVVRGDSAAYFCASSPRTAISGANVLTFGAGSRLTVL.

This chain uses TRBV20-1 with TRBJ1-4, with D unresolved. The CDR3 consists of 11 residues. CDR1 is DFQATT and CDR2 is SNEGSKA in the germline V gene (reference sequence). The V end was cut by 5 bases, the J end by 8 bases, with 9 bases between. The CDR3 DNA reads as TGCAGTGCTCCTACTAGGGAAAAACTGTTTTTT. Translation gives CSAPTREKLFF.

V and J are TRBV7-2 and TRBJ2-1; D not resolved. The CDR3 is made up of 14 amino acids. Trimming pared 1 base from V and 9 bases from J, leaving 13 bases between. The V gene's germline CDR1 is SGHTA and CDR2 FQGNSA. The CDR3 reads CASSLVPPRSEQFF. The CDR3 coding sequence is TGTGCCAGCAGCTTAGTCCCCCCCAGAAGTGAGCAGTTCTTC.

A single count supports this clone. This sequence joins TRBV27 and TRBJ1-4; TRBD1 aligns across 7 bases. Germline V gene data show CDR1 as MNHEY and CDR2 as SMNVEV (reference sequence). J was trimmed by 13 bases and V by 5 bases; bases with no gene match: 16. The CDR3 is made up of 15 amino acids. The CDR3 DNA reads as TGTGCCAGCAGTCCCGACAGGGACATTCCCCGGGGACTGTTTTTT. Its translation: CASSPDRDIPRGLFF.

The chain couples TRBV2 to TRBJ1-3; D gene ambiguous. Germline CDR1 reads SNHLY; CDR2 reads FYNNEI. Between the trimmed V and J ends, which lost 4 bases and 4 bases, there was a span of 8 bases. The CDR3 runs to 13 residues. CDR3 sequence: CASSVREGNTIYF. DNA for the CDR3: TGTGCCAGCAGTGTTCGGGAAGGAAACACCATATATTTT.

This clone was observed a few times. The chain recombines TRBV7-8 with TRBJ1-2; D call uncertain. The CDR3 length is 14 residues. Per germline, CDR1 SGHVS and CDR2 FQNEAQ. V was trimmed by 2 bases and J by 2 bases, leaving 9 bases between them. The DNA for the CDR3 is TGTGCCAGCAGCTTAACGGGCAGGAACTATGGCTACACCTTC. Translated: CASSLTGRNYGYTF.

CDR3 loop: CASSSPGYEQYF. Here the CDR3 DNA reads TGTGCCAGCAGTTCACCGGGCTACGAGCAGTACTTC. The chain employs TRBV7-2 and TRBJ2-7; unclear D gene. There are 12 residues in the CDR3. Germline V gene lookup returns CDR1 SGHTA and CDR2 FQGNSA. V lost 6 bases to trimming and J lost 3 bases, with 9 bases between them.

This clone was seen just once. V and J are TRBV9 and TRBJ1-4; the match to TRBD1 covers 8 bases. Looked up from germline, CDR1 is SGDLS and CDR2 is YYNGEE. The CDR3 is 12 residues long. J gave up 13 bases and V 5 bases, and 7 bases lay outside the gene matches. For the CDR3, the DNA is TGTGCCAGCAGTAGACAGGGGAGGGGACTGTTTTTT. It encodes CASSRQGRGLFF.

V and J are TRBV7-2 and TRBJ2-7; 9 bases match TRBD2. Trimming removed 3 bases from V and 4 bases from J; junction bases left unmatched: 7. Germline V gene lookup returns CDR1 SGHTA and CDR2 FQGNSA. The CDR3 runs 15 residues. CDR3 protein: CASSLSTSGPYEQYF. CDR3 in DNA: TGTGCCAGCAGCTTGTCTACTAGCGGGCCGTACGAGCAGTACTTC.

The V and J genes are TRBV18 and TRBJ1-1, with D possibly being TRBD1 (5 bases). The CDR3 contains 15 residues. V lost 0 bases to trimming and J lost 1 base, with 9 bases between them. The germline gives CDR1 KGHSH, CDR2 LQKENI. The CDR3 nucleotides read TGTGCCAGCTCACCACCGGGACGACAGAACACTGAAGCTTTCTTT. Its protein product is CASSPPGRQNTEAFF.

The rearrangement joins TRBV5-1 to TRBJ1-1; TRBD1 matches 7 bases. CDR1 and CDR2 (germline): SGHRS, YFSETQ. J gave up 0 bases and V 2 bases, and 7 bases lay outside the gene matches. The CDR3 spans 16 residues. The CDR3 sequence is CASSLGTAYMNTEAFF. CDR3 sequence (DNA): TGCGCCAGCAGCTTAGGGACAGCCTATATGAACACTGAAGCTTTCTTT.

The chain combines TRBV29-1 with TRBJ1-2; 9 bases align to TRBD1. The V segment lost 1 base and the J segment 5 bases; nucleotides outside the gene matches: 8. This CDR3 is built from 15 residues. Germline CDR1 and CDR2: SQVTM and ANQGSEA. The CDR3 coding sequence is TGCAGCGTTGAAGGACAGGGGGGCTATAGATATGGCTACACCTTC. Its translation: CSVEGQGGYRYGYTF.

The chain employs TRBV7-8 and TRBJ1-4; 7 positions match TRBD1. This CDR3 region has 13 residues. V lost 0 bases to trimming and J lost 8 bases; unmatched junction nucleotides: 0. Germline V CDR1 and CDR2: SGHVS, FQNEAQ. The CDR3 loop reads CASSLAGQEKLFF. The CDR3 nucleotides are TGTGCCAGCAGCTTAGCGGGACAGGAAAAACTGTTTTTT.

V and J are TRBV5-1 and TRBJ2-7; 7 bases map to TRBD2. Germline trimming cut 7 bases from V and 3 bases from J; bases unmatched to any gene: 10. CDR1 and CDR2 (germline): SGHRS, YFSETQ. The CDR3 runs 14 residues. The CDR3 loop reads CASGGFGTNYEQYF. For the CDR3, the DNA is TGCGCCAGCGGGGGTTTCGGGACTAACTACGAGCAGTACTTC.

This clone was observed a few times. The CDR3 coding sequence is TGTGCCAGCAGCTCCTCTCTCCGACTAGCGGGAGTTTATGAGCAGTTCTTC. Protein product: CASSSSLRLAGVYEQFF. The genes are TRBV9 and TRBJ2-1, with TRBD2 identical over 12 bases. The germline CDR1 and CDR2 sequences are SGDLS and YYNGEE. This CDR3 region has 17 residues. Trimming took 4 bases from V and 8 from J; bases not matched to a gene: 13.

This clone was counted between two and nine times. CDR3 loop: CAIRPASGTGDYEQYF. In DNA, the CDR3 is TGTGCCATCAGACCAGCATCCGGGACAGGGGACTACGAGCAGTACTTC. The chain couples TRBV10-3 to TRBJ2-7; TRBD1 matches at 10 bases. The CDR3 consists of 16 residues. V shed 6 bases and J 3 bases; nucleotides not matched to a gene: 11. Germline lookup yields CDR1 ENHRY and CDR2 SYGVKD.

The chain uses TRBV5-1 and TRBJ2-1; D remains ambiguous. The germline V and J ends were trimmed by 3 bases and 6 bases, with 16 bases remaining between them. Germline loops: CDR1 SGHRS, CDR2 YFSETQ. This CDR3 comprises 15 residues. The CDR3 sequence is CASSSSAGLGNEQFF. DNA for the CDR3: TGCGCCAGCAGCTCTTCGGCAGGTCTGGGCAATGAGCAGTTCTTC.

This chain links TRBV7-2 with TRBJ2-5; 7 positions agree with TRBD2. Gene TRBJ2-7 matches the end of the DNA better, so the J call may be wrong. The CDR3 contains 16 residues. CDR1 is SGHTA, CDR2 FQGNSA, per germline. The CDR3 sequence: CASSLVLASPSYEQYF. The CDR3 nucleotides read TGTGCCAGCAGCTTAGTACTAGCGAGTCCCTCCTACGAGCAGTACTTC.

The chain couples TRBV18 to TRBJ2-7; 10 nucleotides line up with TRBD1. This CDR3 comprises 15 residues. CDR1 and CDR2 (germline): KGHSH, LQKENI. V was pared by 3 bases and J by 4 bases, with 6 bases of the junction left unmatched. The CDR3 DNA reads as TGTGCCAGCTCACCTCTGGGACAGGGGTGGTACGAGCAGTACTTC. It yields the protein CASSPLGQGWYEQYF.